This T cell receptor beta chain was captured in a study of technical replicates of blood from four donors (dated by TCRdb to 2015 to 2018). The CDR3 contains 15 residues, cysteine and phenylalanine counted. Only the CDR3 part of the read is kept: 45 bases, read in frame from the first base. Between the V and J ends, shortened by 1 base and 1 base respectively, the junction contains 7 bases. The germline V gene specifies SGHAT as CDR1 and FQNNGV as CDR2. As to this clone: Its antigen has not been determined. Within one base of it there is no much larger clone, and no base qualities were kept.

Libraries were built with the immunoSEQ multiplex PCR assay. This immuneACCESS table, as held by TCRdb, lists in-frame sequences with V and J called but not all clones. Of the missing ones, under half trace to an unresolved V gene in checked studies; the others have no known cause. For this sample there are around 72,000 clones; 91% appear just once. The top ten clones comprise 0.37% of the sample. The sequence joins TRBV11-2 to TRBJ2-2; there is no confident call for the D gene. This TCR derives from a human donor in good health. Some clones in this sample may be carry-over from other donors' samples. The sequencing input was T cells isolated from PBMCs. Here the CDR3 is given as CASSLVYKNTGELFF. The sequenced DNA: TGTGCCAGCAGCTTAGTGTACAAGAACACCGGGGAGCTGTTTTTT.